These 8 T cell receptor beta chains originate from one sample sequenced in a study of T-cell memory formation after mild COVID-19. TCRdb re-called the 5' RACE reads through MiXCR, storing one row per CDR3 protein. The table has some 450,000 distinct CDR3 sequences, around 18% seen once; the top ten hold about 8.8%. The sample comprised PBMCs or a T cell subset sorted from them (not recorded which). The receptors here all came from an adult woman who had mild COVID-19 (a few samples of this study predate the infection). Cell type and time point are not known.

The gene calls are TRBV20-1 and TRBJ1-6; D gene uncertain. The CDR3 loop spans 11 amino acids. Germline V gene lookup returns CDR1 DFQATT and CDR2 SNEGSKA (reference sequence). Deletions cut 0 bases from V and 10 bases from J, with 4 bases between. The CDR3 DNA reads as TGCAGTGCTAGAGAAGGGTCACCCCTCCACTTT. Translated: CSAREGSPLHF.

The V call is TRBV5-1, the J call TRBJ2-1; D uncertain. The CDR3 contains 15 residues. Trimming stripped 3 bases from V and 6 bases from J, with 16 bases between. Germline V gene data show CDR1 as SGHRS and CDR2 as YFSETQ. This chain's CDR3 is CASSSIAGRSNEQFF. The CDR3, as DNA: TGCGCCAGCAGCTCCATAGCCGGGCGTAGCAATGAGCAGTTCTTC.

The genes are TRBV11-2 and TRBJ2-5, with D possibly TRBD2 on 6 matching bases. Germline V gives CDR1 SGHAT, CDR2 FQNNGV. The CDR3 is 12 amino acids. The ends were cut back, 1 base at V and 14 bases at J, with 14 bases in the middle. DNA for the CDR3: TGTGCCAGCAGCTTAGGGGGGGAGACAACCTACTTC. It yields the protein CASSLGGETTYF.

V usage is TRBV9 and J usage is TRBJ2-3; no clear D gene. CDR1 is SGDLS, CDR2 YYNGEE, per germline. The CDR3 has 16 amino acids. V lost 3 bases, J lost 4 bases, and 18 bases lay in between. The CDR3 sequence is CASSAPDGTMADTQYF. In nucleotides, the CDR3 is TGTGCCAGCAGCGCCCCGGACGGCACAATGGCAGATACGCAGTATTTT.

Only a few counts were recorded for this clonotype. The V call is TRBV4-3, the J call TRBJ1-6; maybe TRBD1 (6 bases). This CDR3 has 17 amino acids. Germline values: CDR1 LGHNA, CDR2 YSLEER. Trimming shortened V by 0 bases and J by 7 bases, and 16 bases separated the two germline ends. The CDR3 DNA follows: TGCGCCAGCAGCCAAGAATTCGGGGGCAGTTTCAATTCACCCCTCCACTTT. Its protein is CASSQEFGGSFNSPLHF.

The chain uses TRBV29-1 and TRBJ1-1; 12 positions match TRBD1. CDR1 is SQVTM, CDR2 ANQGSEA, per germline. J lost 5 bases, V lost 4 bases, and 11 bases had no gene match. The CDR3 spans 16 residues. DNA of the CDR3: TGCAGCGTTGGGGCCGGGACAGGGGGCATCGTAACTGAAGCTTTCTTT. This codes for CSVGAGTGGIVTEAFF.

V is TRBV6-5 and J is TRBJ2-3; tentatively, D is TRBD1 or TRBD2 (5 bases each). The CDR3 covers 13 residues. Deletions cut 6 bases from V and 2 bases from J, with 9 bases between. CDR1 and CDR2 (germline): MNHEY, SVGAGI. The CDR3 sequence is CASSGTLTDTQYF. For the CDR3, the DNA is TGTGCCAGCAGCGGGACCCTCACAGATACGCAGTATTTT.

CDR3 coding DNA: TGTGCCAGCAGCATACCGGGACGGCCGAACACCGGGGAGCTGTTTTTT. Its translation is CASSIPGRPNTGELFF. The chain has TRBV5-6 and TRBJ2-2; either TRBD1 or TRBD2 may supply D (5 bases each). V lost 4 bases and J lost 0, with 13 bases in between. CDR1 is SGHDT, CDR2 YYEEEE, per germline. CDR3 length equals 16 residues.